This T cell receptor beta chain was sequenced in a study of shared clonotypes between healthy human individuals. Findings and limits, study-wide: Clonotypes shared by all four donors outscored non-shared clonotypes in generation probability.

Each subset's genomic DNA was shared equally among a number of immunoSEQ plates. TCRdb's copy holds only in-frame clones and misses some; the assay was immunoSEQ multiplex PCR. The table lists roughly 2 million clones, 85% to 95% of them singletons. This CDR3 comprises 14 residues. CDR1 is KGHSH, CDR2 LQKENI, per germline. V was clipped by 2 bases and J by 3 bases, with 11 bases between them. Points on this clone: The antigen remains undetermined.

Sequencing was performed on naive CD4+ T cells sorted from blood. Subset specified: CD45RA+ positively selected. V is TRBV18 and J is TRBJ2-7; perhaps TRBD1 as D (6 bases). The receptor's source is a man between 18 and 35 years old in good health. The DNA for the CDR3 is TGTGCCAGCTCACCAACCGGGACATACTACGAGCAGTACTTC. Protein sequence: CASSPTGTYYEQYF. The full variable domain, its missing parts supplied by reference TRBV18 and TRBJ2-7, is NAGVMQNPRHLVRRRGQEARLRCSPMKGHSHVYWYRQLPEEGLKFMVYLQKENIIDESGMPKERFSAEFPKEGPSILRIQQVVRGDSAAYFCASSPTGTYYEQYFGPGTRLTVT.